This TCR beta chain stems from a study of T cell responses to AZD1222 COVID-19 vaccine. Clones were read by immunoSEQ multiplex PCR, and TCRdb kept only the in-frame ones, dropping some. Of 150,000 or so clones in the sample, approximately 95% were seen once. Findings and caveats of the study: Females made up more of the donors, who were largely white British, and clonal diversity may have come out too low. Unmutated variant regions are reportedly the target of nearly half of TCRs that are spike-specific. CD4 TCRs covered the whole spike, strongest at regions 160-218 and 743-854. Sampled repertoires all dated from after the peak T cell response.

In the case of this clone: The antigen is unknown.

CDR1 and CDR2 (germline): SGHTA, FQGNSA. The CDR3 has 18 amino acids. The trim removed 1 base at V and 7 bases at J, leaving 15 bases unmatched. Sequencing used peripheral blood, obtained on day 0 of MenACWY control vaccination. V usage is TRBV7-2 and J usage is TRBJ1-1, with TRBD1 matching over 10 bases. The receptor was derived from an adult in good health. Here the CDR3 reads CASSLVLQPGTGEYEAFF. For the CDR3, the DNA is TGTGCCAGCAGCTTAGTGCTTCAGCCCGGGACAGGGGAGTATGAAGCTTTCTTT.